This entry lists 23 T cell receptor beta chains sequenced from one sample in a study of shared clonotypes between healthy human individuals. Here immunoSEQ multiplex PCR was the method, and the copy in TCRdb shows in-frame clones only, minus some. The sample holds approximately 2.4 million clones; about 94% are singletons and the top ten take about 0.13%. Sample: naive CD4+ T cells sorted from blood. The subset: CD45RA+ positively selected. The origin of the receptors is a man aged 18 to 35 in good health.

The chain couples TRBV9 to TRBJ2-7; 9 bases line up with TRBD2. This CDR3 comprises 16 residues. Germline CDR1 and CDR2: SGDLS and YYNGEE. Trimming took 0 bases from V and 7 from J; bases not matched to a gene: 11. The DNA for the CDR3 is TGTGCCAGCAGCGTAGCGGGGCGGGAGGGCCTAGGGGAGCAGTACTTC. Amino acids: CASSVAGREGLGEQYF. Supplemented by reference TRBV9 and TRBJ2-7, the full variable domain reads DSGVTQTPKHLITATGQRVTLRCSPRSGDLSVYWYQQSLDQGLQFLIQYYNGEERAKGNILERFSAQQFPDLHSELNLSSLELGDSALYFCASSVAGREGLGEQYFGPGTRLTVT.

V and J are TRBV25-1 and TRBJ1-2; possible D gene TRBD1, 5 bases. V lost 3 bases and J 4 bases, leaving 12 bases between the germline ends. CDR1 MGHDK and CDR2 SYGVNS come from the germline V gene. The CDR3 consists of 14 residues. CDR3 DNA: TGTGCCAGCAGTGACGGTCTCAGGGCCTATGGCTACACCTTC. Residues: CASSDGLRAYGYTF.

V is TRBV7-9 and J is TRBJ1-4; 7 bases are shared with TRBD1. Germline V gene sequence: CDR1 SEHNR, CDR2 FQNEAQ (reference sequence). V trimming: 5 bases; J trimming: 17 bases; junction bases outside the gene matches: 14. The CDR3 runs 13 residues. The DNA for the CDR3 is TGTGCCAGCAGCCCGGTTTCGGGACAGACGTCCTTTTTT. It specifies CASSPVSGQTSFF.

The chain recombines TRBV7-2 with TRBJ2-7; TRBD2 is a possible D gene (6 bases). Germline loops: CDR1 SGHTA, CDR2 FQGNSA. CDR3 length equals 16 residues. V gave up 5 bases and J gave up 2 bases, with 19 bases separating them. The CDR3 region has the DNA TGTGCCAGCAGCCCACATGGGACTCGCACCACCTACGAGCAGTACTTC. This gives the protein CASSPHGTRTTYEQYF.

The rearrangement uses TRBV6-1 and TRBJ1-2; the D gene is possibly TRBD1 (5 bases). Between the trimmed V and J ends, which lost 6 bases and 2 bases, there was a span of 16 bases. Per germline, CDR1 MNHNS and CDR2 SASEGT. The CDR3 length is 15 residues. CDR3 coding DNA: TGTGCCAGCAGCTCGGGAGGGCGGGACAACTATGGCTACACCTTC. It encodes CASSSGGRDNYGYTF.

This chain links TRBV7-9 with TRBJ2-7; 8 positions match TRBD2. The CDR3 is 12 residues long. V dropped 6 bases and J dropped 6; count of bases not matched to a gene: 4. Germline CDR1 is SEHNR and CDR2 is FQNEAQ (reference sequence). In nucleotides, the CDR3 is TGTGCCAGCAGTCGGGAGGGCCTCGAGCAGTACTTC. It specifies CASSREGLEQYF.

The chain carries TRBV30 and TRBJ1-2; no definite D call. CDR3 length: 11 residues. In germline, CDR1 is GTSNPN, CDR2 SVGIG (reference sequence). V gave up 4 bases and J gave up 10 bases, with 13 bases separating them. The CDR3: CAWKNTEPYTF. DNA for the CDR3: TGTGCCTGGAAGAACACGGAACCCTACACCTTC.

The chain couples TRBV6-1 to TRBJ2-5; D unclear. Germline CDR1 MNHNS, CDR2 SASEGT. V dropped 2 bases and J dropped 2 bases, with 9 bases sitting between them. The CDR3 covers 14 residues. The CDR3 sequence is CASSELGIQETQYF. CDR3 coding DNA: TGTGCCAGCAGTGAACTGGGGATTCAAGAGACCCAGTACTTC.

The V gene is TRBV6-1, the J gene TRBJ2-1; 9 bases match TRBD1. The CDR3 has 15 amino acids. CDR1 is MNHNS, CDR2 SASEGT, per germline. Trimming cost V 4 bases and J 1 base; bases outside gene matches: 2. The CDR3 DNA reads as TGTGCCAGCAGTGGCGGGACAGGGTCCTACAATGAGCAGTTCTTC. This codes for CASSGGTGSYNEQFF.

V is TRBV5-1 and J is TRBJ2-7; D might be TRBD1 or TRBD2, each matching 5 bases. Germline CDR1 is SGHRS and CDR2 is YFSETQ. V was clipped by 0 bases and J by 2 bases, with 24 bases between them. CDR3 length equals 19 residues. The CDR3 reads CASSLAPGRVQRDPYEQYF. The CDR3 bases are TGCGCCAGCAGCTTGGCCCCCGGCAGGGTGCAACGGGACCCCTACGAGCAGTACTTC.

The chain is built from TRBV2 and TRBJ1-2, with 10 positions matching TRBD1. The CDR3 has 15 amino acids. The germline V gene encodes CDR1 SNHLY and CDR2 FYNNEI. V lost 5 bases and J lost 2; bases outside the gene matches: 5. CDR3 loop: CASSTDRGLNYGYTF. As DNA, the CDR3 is TGTGCCAGCAGTACTGACAGGGGGCTAAACTATGGCTACACCTTC.

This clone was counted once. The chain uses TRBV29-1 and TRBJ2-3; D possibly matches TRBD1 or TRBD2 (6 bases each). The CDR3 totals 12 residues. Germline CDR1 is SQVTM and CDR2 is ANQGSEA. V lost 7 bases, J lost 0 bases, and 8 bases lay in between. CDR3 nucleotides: TGCAGCGGGGGGGCGAGCACAGATACGCAGTATTTT. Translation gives CSGGASTDTQYF.

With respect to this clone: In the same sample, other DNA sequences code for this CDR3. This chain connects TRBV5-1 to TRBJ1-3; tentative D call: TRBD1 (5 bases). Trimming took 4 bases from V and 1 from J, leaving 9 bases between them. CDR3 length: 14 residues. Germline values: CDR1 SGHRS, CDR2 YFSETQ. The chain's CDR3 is CASSTGGSGNTIYF. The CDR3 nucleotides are TGCGCCAGCAGCACCGGGGGGTCTGGAAACACCATATATTTT. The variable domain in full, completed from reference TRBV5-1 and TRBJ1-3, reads KAGVTQTPRYLIKTRGQQVTLSCSPISGHRSVSWYQQTPGQGLQFLFEYFSETQRNKGNFPGRFSGRQFSNSRSEMNVSTLELGDSALYLCASSTGGSGNTIYFGEGSWLTVV.

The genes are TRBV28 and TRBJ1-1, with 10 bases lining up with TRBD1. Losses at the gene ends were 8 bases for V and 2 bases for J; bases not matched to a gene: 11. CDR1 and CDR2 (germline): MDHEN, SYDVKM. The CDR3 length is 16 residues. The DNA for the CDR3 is TGTGCCAGCGGGGGAAGACAGGGGGCGGTCAACACTGAAGCTTTCTTT. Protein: CASGGRQGAVNTEAFF.

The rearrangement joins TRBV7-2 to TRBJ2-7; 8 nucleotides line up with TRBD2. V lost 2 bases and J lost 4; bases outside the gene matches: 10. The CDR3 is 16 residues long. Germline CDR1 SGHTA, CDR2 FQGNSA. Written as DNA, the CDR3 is TGTGCCAGCAGCTTAAGGGCGGCGGGAGGAGGGTACGAGCAGTACTTC. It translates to CASSLRAAGGGYEQYF.

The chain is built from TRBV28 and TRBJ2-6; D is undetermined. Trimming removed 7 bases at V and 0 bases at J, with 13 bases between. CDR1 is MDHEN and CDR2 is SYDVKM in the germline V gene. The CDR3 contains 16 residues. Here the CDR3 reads CASTSQMISGANVLTF. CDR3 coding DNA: TGTGCCAGCACATCCCAGATGATCTCTGGGGCCAACGTCCTGACTTTC. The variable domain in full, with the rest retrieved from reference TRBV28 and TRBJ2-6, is DVKVTQSSRYLVKRTGEKVFLECVQDMDHENMFWYRQDPGLGLRLIYFSYDVKMKEKGDIPEGYSVSREKKERFSLILESASTNQTSMYLCASTSQMISGANVLTFGAGSRLTVL.

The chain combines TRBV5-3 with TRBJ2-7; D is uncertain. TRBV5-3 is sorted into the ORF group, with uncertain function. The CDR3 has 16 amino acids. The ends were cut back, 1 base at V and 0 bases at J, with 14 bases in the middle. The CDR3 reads CARSLKVFRSSYEQYF. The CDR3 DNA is TGTGCCAGAAGCTTGAAGGTTTTCAGGAGCTCCTACGAGCAGTACTTC.

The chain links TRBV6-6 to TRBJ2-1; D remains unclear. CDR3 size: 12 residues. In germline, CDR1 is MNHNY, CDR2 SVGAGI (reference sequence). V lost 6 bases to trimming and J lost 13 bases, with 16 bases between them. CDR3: CASSPGEMLQFF. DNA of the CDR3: TGTGCCAGCAGCCCCGGAGAGATGTTACAGTTCTTC.

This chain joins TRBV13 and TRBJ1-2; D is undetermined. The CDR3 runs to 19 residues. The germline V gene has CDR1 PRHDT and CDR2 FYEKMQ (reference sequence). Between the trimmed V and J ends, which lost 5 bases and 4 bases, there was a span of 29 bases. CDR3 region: CASSVDPGLAAYKGYGYTF. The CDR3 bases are TGTGCCAGCAGCGTAGACCCCGGTCTCGCGGCTTATAAAGGCTATGGCTACACCTTC.

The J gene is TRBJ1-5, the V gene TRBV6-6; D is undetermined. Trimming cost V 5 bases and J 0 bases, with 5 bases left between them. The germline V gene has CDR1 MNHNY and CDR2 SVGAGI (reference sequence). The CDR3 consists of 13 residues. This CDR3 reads CASSPYSNQPQHF. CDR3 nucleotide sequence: TGTGCCAGCAGTCCTTATAGCAATCAGCCCCAGCATTTT.

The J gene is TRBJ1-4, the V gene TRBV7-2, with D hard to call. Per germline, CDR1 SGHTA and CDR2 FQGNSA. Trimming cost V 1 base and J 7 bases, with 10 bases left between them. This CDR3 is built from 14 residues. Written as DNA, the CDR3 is TGTGCCAGCAGCTTAGTCTCGGCGGGTGAAAAACTGTTTTTT. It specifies CASSLVSAGEKLFF.

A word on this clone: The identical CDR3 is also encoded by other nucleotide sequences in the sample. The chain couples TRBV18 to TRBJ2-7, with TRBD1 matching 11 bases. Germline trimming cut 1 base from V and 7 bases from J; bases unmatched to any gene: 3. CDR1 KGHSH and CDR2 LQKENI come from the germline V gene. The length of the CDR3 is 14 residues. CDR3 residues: CASSPLGTGGEQYF. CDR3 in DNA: TGTGCCAGCTCACCACTCGGGACAGGGGGAGAGCAGTACTTC.

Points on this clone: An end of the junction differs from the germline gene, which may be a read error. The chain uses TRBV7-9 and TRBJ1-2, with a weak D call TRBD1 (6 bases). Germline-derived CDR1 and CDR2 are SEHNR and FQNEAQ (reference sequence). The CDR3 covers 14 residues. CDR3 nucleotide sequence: TGTGCCAGCAGTCTCATCGCAGGACAGATCCCTTATCTTTTC. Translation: CASSLIAGQIPYLF.